Below, 3 T cell receptor beta chains from the same sample are listed, as sequenced in a study of spatial heterogeneity in lung cancer. Time point indicated: sample taken at primary tumor resection. From the 5' RACE reads, TCRdb called clonotypes with MiXCR, one entry per CDR3 protein. In the table there are tens of thousands of distinct CDR3 sequences, about 6.5% of which are singletons. The material sequenced was PBMCs, taken at surgery. The receptors come from a female donor with early-stage non-small cell lung cancer.

This clonotype showed up just a few times. This chain joins TRBV20-1 and TRBJ1-1, with D uncertain. Deletions cut 1 base from V and 3 bases from J, with 12 bases between. CDR1 and CDR2 from the germline V gene are DFQATT and SNEGSKA (reference sequence). The CDR3 sequence is 14 residues long. Written as DNA, the CDR3 is TGCAGTGCTAGAGTGCGGGTGGGCTACACTGAAGCTTTCTTT. This codes for CSARVRVGYTEAFF.

This clonotype came up many times. The chain combines TRBV12-3 or TRBV12-4 with TRBJ2-5, with 12 bases lining up with TRBD2. The CDR3 is 17 residues long. V shed 3 bases and J 3 bases; nucleotides not matched to a gene: 8. The CDR3, as DNA: TGTGCCAGCAGTTTTGTTAGACTAGCGGGGGACGAAGAGACCCAGTACTTC. Translating it yields CASSFVRLAGDEETQYF.

The genes are TRBV10-3 and TRBJ2-1; TRBD2 might be the D (6 bases). The CDR3 spans 13 residues. V was shortened by 7 bases and J by 5 bases, with 12 bases between the two germline ends. Germline V gives CDR1 ENHRY, CDR2 SYGVKD. The CDR3 loop reads CAINGGPNNEQFF. The CDR3 DNA follows: TGTGCCATCAACGGGGGTCCCAACAATGAGCAGTTCTTC.